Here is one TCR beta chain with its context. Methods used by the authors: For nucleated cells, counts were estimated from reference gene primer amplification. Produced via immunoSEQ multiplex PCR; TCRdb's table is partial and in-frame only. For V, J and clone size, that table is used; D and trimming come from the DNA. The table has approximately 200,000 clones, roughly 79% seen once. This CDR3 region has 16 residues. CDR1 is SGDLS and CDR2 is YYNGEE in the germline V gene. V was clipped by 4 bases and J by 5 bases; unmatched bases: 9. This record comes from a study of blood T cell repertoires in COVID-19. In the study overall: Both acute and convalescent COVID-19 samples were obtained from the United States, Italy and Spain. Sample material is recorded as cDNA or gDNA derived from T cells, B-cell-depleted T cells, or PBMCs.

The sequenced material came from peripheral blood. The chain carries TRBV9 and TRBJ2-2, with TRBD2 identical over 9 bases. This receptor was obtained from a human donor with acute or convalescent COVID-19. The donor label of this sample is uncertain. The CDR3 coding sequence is TGTGCCAGCAGCCCCCGGGTAGCGGGAGTTACCGGGGAGCTGTTTTTT. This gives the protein CASSPRVAGVTGELFF.